Presented here are 26 T cell receptor beta chains from one specimen sequenced in a study of control samples from healthy donors and cancer patients. Sequencing used immunoSEQ multiplex PCR; TCRdb keeps in-frame clones, though not all of them. The sample includes some 90,000 clones, approximately 91% of them seen just once. The source material was blood. The receptor source for this set is a woman aged 25 to 39 in good health.

The chain uses TRBV5-1 and TRBJ2-7; 7 bases are a match to TRBD1. This CDR3 is 14 amino acids long. The germline V gene has CDR1 SGHRS and CDR2 YFSETQ. Trimming cost V 5 bases and J 1 base; bases outside gene matches: 6. The CDR3 bases are TGCGCCAGCAGATCTCTGACAGGGTCCTACGAGCAGTACTTC. It specifies CASRSLTGSYEQYF.

V usage is TRBV11-1 and J usage is TRBJ2-1; TRBD1 matches 9 bases. V lost 2 bases and J lost 12; bases outside the gene matches: 11. The CDR3 sequence is 15 residues long. Germline CDR1 and CDR2: SGHAT and FQDESV (reference sequence). DNA of the CDR3: TGTGCCAGCAGCTTAAGGGACAGGGAGGATTTCGTGCAGTTCTTC. Its protein is CASSLRDREDFVQFF.

The rearrangement uses TRBV7-2 and TRBJ2-1; 9 positions agree with TRBD2. The CDR3 extends over 19 amino acids. Germline V lookup: CDR1 SGHTA, CDR2 FQGNSA. Trimming cost V 3 bases and J 1 base; bases outside gene matches: 13. The CDR3 coding sequence is TGTGCCAGCAGCTTTCCATCGAAGGCGGGGGGGCCATCCTACAATGAGCAGTTCTTC. Its protein is CASSFPSKAGGPSYNEQFF.

In this sample, this clone turned up a few times. V usage is TRBV5-4 and J usage is TRBJ1-4; no firm D call. With 0 bases removed from V and 4 bases from J, the gap between germline ends came to 7 bases. The length of the CDR3 is 14 residues. Germline CDR1 reads SGHNT; CDR2 reads YYREEE (reference sequence). The CDR3 sequence: CASSLGTDNEKLFF. CDR3 bases: TGTGCCAGCAGCTTGGGGACGGATAATGAAAAACTGTTTTTT.

The chain is built from TRBV5-3 and TRBJ1-4, with TRBD1 matching over 8 bases. TRBV5-3 has ORF status, its function being uncertain. The CDR3 has 12 residues. After removal of 3 bases from V and 10 bases from J, the junction contained 2 bases not matched to a gene. Written as DNA, the CDR3 is TGTGCCAGAAGCTCCAGGGGGCTAAAACTGTTTTTT. This codes for CARSSRGLKLFF.

J is TRBJ2-1 and V is TRBV5-1, with D possibly being TRBD1 (7 bases). This CDR3 spans 17 amino acids. The germline gives CDR1 SGHRS, CDR2 YFSETQ. Trimming shortened V by 4 bases and J by 6 bases, and 23 bases separated the two germline ends. The DNA of the CDR3 is TGCGCCAGCAGCCACCGAACAGGGGAGGCTTGGTCCAATGAGCAGTTCTTC. Protein sequence: CASSHRTGEAWSNEQFF.

The chain joins TRBV19 to TRBJ2-1; TRBD2 matches 11 bases. Unmatched junction bases numbered 14, after V lost 3 bases and J lost 4 bases. The V gene's germline CDR1 is LNHDA and CDR2 SQIVND (reference sequence). The CDR3 contains 19 residues. The CDR3 DNA is TGTGCCAGTAGTATTGGCCTAGCGGGAGGCCGGTCCCAATACAATGAGCAGTTCTTC. This codes for CASSIGLAGGRSQYNEQFF.

This clone was picked up one time. The CDR3 nucleotides are TGTGCCAGCAGCCAAGTCGCCGGGAGTGCAGGCAATGAGCAGTTCTTC. It specifies CASSQVAGSAGNEQFF. The chain is built from TRBV14 and TRBJ2-1; TRBD2 might be the D (6 bases). Germline CDR1 and CDR2: SGHDN and FVKESK. The V and J ends lost 1 base and 6 bases respectively, with 16 bases between them. This CDR3 has 16 amino acids. The full variable domain, with the rest looked up from reference TRBV14 and TRBJ2-1, is EAGVTQFPSHSVIEKGQTVTLRCDPISGHDNLYWYRRVMGKEIKFLLHFVKESKQDESGMPNNRFLAERTGGTYSTLKVQPAELEDSGVYFCASSQVAGSAGNEQFFGPGTRLTVL.

The rearrangement links TRBV14 to TRBJ2-1; D remains ambiguous. In germline, CDR1 is SGHDN, CDR2 FVKESK. This CDR3 region has 15 residues. Trimming cost V 2 bases and J 0 bases, with 8 bases left between them. CDR3 coding DNA: TGTGCCAGCAGCCAACCACTGAGCTCCTACAATGAGCAGTTCTTC. Translating it yields CASSQPLSSYNEQFF. Drawing the rest from reference TRBV14 and TRBJ2-1, the complete variable domain is EAGVTQFPSHSVIEKGQTVTLRCDPISGHDNLYWYRRVMGKEIKFLLHFVKESKQDESGMPNNRFLAERTGGTYSTLKVQPAELEDSGVYFCASSQPLSSYNEQFFGPGTRLTVL.

The chain uses TRBV4-1 and TRBJ1-2; the D gene is possibly TRBD1 (5 bases). Germline V CDR1 and CDR2: MGHRA, YSYEKL. The CDR3 runs 17 residues. V shed 0 bases and J shed 4 bases, with 18 bases lying between them. The CDR3 sequence is CASSQDQGRLDVYGYTF. CDR3 nucleotides: TGCGCCAGCAGCCAAGATCAGGGACGGCTCGATGTCTATGGCTACACCTTC.

CDR3: CASIAGQANTEAFF. The CDR3 DNA is TGTGCCAGCATCGCGGGACAGGCGAACACTGAAGCTTTCTTT. The V and J genes are TRBV2 and TRBJ1-1, with 8 bases identical to TRBD1. V lost 7 bases to trimming and J lost 1 base; unmatched junction nucleotides: 5. This CDR3 is 14 amino acids long. The germline CDR1 and CDR2 sequences are SNHLY and FYNNEI.

The chain is built from TRBV5-1 and TRBJ1-4; 12 bases align to TRBD1. The CDR3 extends over 17 amino acids. CDR1 and CDR2 (germline): SGHRS, YFSETQ. After removal of 2 bases from V and 6 bases from J, the junction contained 8 bases not matched to a gene. CDR3 residues: CASSFTRDRGRDEKLFF. CDR3 sequence (DNA): TGCGCCAGCAGCTTTACACGGGACAGGGGGCGAGATGAAAAACTGTTTTTT.

With respect to this clone: The sample has other DNA sequences that encode this CDR3 too. This chain uses TRBV5-1 with TRBJ1-6; D is ambiguous. Between the trimmed V and J ends, which lost 2 bases and 7 bases, there was a span of 4 bases. Per germline, CDR1 SGHRS and CDR2 YFSETQ. There are 12 residues in the CDR3. The CDR3 protein is CASSLENSPLHF. The CDR3 nucleotides read TGCGCCAGCAGCTTAGAAAATTCACCCCTCCACTTT.

The gene calls are TRBV7-9 and TRBJ2-7; 8 bases align to TRBD1. Germline V gives CDR1 SEHNR, CDR2 FQNEAQ (reference sequence). The CDR3 has 15 amino acids. V lost 1 base, J lost 5 bases, and 7 bases stayed unmatched. The CDR3 reads CASSLGTGSFHEQYF. CDR3 DNA sequence: TGTGCCAGCAGCTTAGGGACAGGGAGTTTCCACGAGCAGTACTTC.

V gene TRBV5-1 combines with J gene TRBJ2-1; 9 bases are shared with TRBD2. Germline CDR1 reads SGHRS; CDR2 reads YFSETQ. The junction had 12 bases not matched to a gene; V was cut back by 4 bases and J by 4 bases. The CDR3 has 17 residues. CDR3 nucleotide sequence: TGCGCCAGCAGCACGGGCAATCTAGCGGGAACTTACAATGAGCAGTTCTTC. Its translation is CASSTGNLAGTYNEQFF.

CDR3 protein: CASRYRGGGKAFF. For the CDR3, the DNA is TGTGCCAGCAGGTACAGGGGCGGCGGCAAGGCTTTCTTT. V usage is TRBV6-5 and J usage is TRBJ1-1; 7 bases are shared with TRBD1. CDR3 length: 13 amino acids. With V trimmed by 6 bases and J by 11 bases, 12 bases remained unmatched. The germline CDR1 and CDR2 sequences are MNHEY and SVGAGI.

J is TRBJ1-5 and V is TRBV9; no reliable D call. Germline CDR1 and CDR2: SGDLS and YYNGEE. The CDR3 is made up of 14 amino acids. The ends were cut back, 0 bases at V and 4 bases at J, with 8 bases in the middle. The CDR3 DNA follows: TGTGCCAGCAGCGTAGGAACGGTGAATCAGCCCCAGCATTTT. Protein sequence: CASSVGTVNQPQHF.

The chain links TRBV19 to TRBJ1-5, with a weak D call TRBD1 (6 bases). Germline V gene data show CDR1 as LNHDA and CDR2 as SQIVND (reference sequence). Trimming stripped 10 bases from V and 7 bases from J, with 14 bases between. CDR3 length equals 12 residues. CDR3 coding DNA: TGTGCCAACGACAGGTTACACCAGCCCCAGCATTTT. Its protein is CANDRLHQPQHF.

The chain is built from TRBV29-1 and TRBJ2-7; D is undetermined. V gave up 7 bases and J gave up 0 bases, with 10 bases separating them. Germline assignment: CDR1 SQVTM and CDR2 ANQGSEA. This CDR3 region has 12 residues. The CDR3 reads CSAVYHSYEQYF. In nucleotides, the CDR3 is TGCAGCGCCGTCTACCACTCCTACGAGCAGTACTTC.

The chain links TRBV7-8 to TRBJ1-2, with TRBD1 identical over 7 bases. Unmatched junction bases numbered 5, after V lost 1 base and J lost 3 bases. The CDR3 is 15 residues long. CDR1 and CDR2 from the germline V gene are SGHVS and FQNEAQ. The CDR3 DNA sequence: TGTGCCAGCAGCTTAGGACAGGGTAGTGACTATGGCTACACCTTC. Translating it yields CASSLGQGSDYGYTF.

This clone has only one observation. This rearrangement joins TRBV7-3 to TRBJ2-3, with TRBD2 matching 7 bases. V shed 1 base, J shed 3 bases, and the junction held 7 bases outside the gene matches. The V gene's germline CDR1 is SGHTA and CDR2 FQGTGA. The CDR3 totals 16 residues. The CDR3, as DNA: TGTGCCAGCAGCTTAAAAGGGTGGACTAGGACAGATACGCAGTATTTT. It specifies CASSLKGWTRTDTQYF.

The V call is TRBV5-6, the J call TRBJ1-1; D is ambiguous. V was pared by 4 bases and J by 1 base, with 5 bases between. The CDR3 spans 12 residues. Germline V gene sequence: CDR1 SGHDT, CDR2 YYEEEE. The chain's CDR3 is CASSAGNTEAFF. In nucleotides, the CDR3 is TGTGCCAGCAGCGCCGGGAACACTGAAGCTTTCTTT.

The V call is TRBV25-1, the J call TRBJ2-3, with D hard to call. The CDR3 extends over 14 amino acids. Between the trimmed V and J ends, which lost 2 bases and 0 bases, there was a span of 6 bases. Per the germline V gene, CDR1 is MGHDK and CDR2 is SYGVNS. For the CDR3, the DNA is TGTGCCAGCAGTGAACTTCGGAGCACAGATACGCAGTATTTT. Protein sequence: CASSELRSTDTQYF.

The rearrangement joins TRBV30 to TRBJ1-1; D unresolved. The CDR3 contains 11 residues. Looked up from germline, CDR1 is GTSNPN and CDR2 is SVGIG (reference sequence). V dropped 1 base and J dropped 5 bases, with 5 bases sitting between them. CDR3 sequence (DNA): TGTGCCTGGAGTGAGGTAACTGAAGCTTTCTTT. It yields the protein CAWSEVTEAFF.

This clone was counted at least ten times. V gene TRBV6-5 combines with J gene TRBJ1-6; 10 nucleotides agree with TRBD1. Germline V CDR1 and CDR2: MNHEY, SVGAGI. This CDR3 is built from 14 residues. Germline trimming cut 4 bases from V and 7 bases from J; bases unmatched to any gene: 1. The CDR3 nucleotides are TGTGCCAGCAGTTCGGGACAGGGGAATTCACCCCTCCACTTT. Translated: CASSSGQGNSPLHF.

V and J are TRBV28 and TRBJ2-2, with 7 bases lining up with TRBD1. Trimming removed 11 bases from V and 4 bases from J; junction bases left unmatched: 7. Germline V gives CDR1 MDHEN, CDR2 SYDVKM. The CDR3 has 13 residues. The chain's CDR3 is CAGRQGVTGELFF. The DNA for the CDR3 is TGTGCCGGCCGACAGGGTGTCACCGGGGAGCTGTTTTTT.